This T cell receptor beta chain emerged from a study of response to subunit inactivated influenza vaccine. TCRdb analysed the RT-PCR reads with MiXCR anew, one entry per CDR3 protein. Here the sample spans roughly 700,000 distinct CDR3 sequences, about a sixth being singletons. Study findings and constraints: Seasonal influenza vaccination, on each occasion, was suggested by the authors to recruit few new T cells.

The V end lost 0 bases, the J end lost 7 bases, and 10 bases lay between the germline ends. Germline CDR1 is LNHNV and CDR2 is YYDKDF (reference sequence). The CDR3 is made up of 13 amino acids. In its sample, this clonotype was seen a few times. The antigen remains unidentified. Sequenced here: PBMCs from blood, sampled approximately 13 days after vaccination. This chain links TRBV15 with TRBJ2-7; the D gene is possibly TRBD2 (6 bases). The sequence came from a man aged 50 to 59 who received an inactivated influenza vaccine. The CDR3 spells CATSRDLGGEQYF. CDR3 in DNA: TGTGCCACCAGCAGAGATTTGGGGGGAGAGCAGTACTTC.